Listed below are T cell receptor beta chains from one sample, sequenced in a study of blood T cell repertoires in COVID-19. Clones were read by immunoSEQ multiplex PCR, and TCRdb kept only the in-frame ones, dropping some. The sample holds approximately 260,000 clones; around 90% are singletons and the top ten take about 7%. Source material: peripheral blood. The receptors come from a man aged 55 to 70 who had recovered from COVID-19. The CDR3 runs from the conserved cysteine through the conserved F or W. The order of the fields is J gene, V gene, CDR3 protein.

j_call: TRBJ1-6
v_call: TRBV30
cdr3_aa: CAWSQTGLGSPLHF

j_call: TRBJ2-7
v_call: TRBV5-6
cdr3_aa: CASSSGLSYEQYF

j_call: TRBJ1-1
v_call: TRBV11-2
cdr3_aa: CASSLGQALTEAFF

j_call: TRBJ1-6
v_call: TRBV7-2
cdr3_aa: CASSLASSYNSPLHF

j_call: TRBJ1-6
v_call: TRBV6-5
cdr3_aa: CASRKPGLYNSPLHF

j_call: TRBJ1-2
v_call: TRBV7-9
cdr3_aa: CASSAGVGYTF

j_call: TRBJ2-2
v_call: TRBV15
cdr3_aa: CAIEEKNKIGELFF

j_call: TRBJ1-1
v_call: TRBV2
cdr3_aa: CASSELGQRNTEAFF

j_call: TRBJ1-5
v_call: TRBV19
cdr3_aa: CASSPSVGQPQHF

j_call: TRBJ1-1
v_call: TRBV9
cdr3_aa: CASQANTEAFF

j_call: TRBJ1-5
v_call: TRBV7-8
cdr3_aa: CASSLDYRGQPQHF

j_call: TRBJ2-2
v_call: TRBV18
cdr3_aa: CASSPPGQGAGELFF

j_call: TRBJ1-1
v_call: TRBV5-1
cdr3_aa: CASSLEGIRNTEAFF

j_call: TRBJ1-2
v_call: TRBV11-1
cdr3_aa: CASSLPGSGGYTF

j_call: TRBJ1-6
v_call: TRBV30
cdr3_aa: CAWSFGQGKSPLHF

j_call: TRBJ1-6
v_call: TRBV4-2
cdr3_aa: CASSQAIRNNSPLHF

j_call: TRBJ2-7
v_call: TRBV5-1
cdr3_aa: CASSRSGGASYEQYF

j_call: TRBJ2-2
v_call: TRBV6-2/TRBV6-3
cdr3_aa: CASSRLAGVGGELFF

j_call: TRBJ2-1
v_call: TRBV11-3
cdr3_aa: CASSRGQGRINEQFF

j_call: TRBJ1-4
v_call: TRBV3-1/TRBV3-2
cdr3_aa: CASSHYSGGGITNEKLFF

j_call: TRBJ1-4
v_call: TRBV4-1
cdr3_aa: CASSPMGRTGTNEKLFF

j_call: TRBJ1-4
v_call: TRBV18
cdr3_aa: CASSQGDSEKLFF

j_call: TRBJ2-3
v_call: TRBV5-5
cdr3_aa: CASSWPGADTQYF

j_call: TRBJ2-6
v_call: TRBV23-1
cdr3_aa: CGSQPWSVSGANVLTF

j_call: TRBJ1-1
v_call: TRBV27
cdr3_aa: CASSLHSGEAFF

j_call: TRBJ2-5
v_call: TRBV2
cdr3_aa: CASSDYRGRETQYF

j_call: TRBJ2-7
v_call: TRBV30
cdr3_aa: CAWSVLLGGDPDEQYF

j_call: TRBJ2-3
v_call: TRBV10-3
cdr3_aa: CATQSTGGTDTQYF

j_call: TRBJ1-1
v_call: TRBV6-2/TRBV6-3
cdr3_aa: CASSYSEDRVGEAFF

j_call: TRBJ2-4
v_call: TRBV3-1/TRBV3-2
cdr3_aa: CASSQEYQLRRAKNIQYF

j_call: TRBJ2-7
v_call: TRBV5-1
cdr3_aa: CASTPGGTGGYEQYF

j_call: TRBJ1-5
v_call: TRBV28
cdr3_aa: CASRSTPNGNQPQHF

j_call: TRBJ1-6
v_call: TRBV6-6
cdr3_aa: CASSYDGTGDSPLHF

j_call: TRBJ2-3
v_call: TRBV5-4
cdr3_aa: CASSLVASSDTQYF

j_call: TRBJ2-1
v_call: TRBV21-1
cdr3_aa: CASRQTGGSYNEQFF

j_call: TRBJ2-2
v_call: TRBV27
cdr3_aa: CASSPGTGFYTGELFF

j_call: TRBJ2-1
v_call: TRBV5-1
cdr3_aa: CASSLSPGQGAQNEQFF

j_call: TRBJ2-1
v_call: TRBV12-3/TRBV12-4
cdr3_aa: CASSPGTSGEQFF

j_call: TRBJ2-1
v_call: TRBV6-6
cdr3_aa: CASTQPDAGGPNEQFF

j_call: TRBJ1-2
v_call: TRBV27
cdr3_aa: CASSLQKGTHYGYTF

j_call: TRBJ2-7
v_call: TRBV6-1
cdr3_aa: CASSRPSDGEGEQYF